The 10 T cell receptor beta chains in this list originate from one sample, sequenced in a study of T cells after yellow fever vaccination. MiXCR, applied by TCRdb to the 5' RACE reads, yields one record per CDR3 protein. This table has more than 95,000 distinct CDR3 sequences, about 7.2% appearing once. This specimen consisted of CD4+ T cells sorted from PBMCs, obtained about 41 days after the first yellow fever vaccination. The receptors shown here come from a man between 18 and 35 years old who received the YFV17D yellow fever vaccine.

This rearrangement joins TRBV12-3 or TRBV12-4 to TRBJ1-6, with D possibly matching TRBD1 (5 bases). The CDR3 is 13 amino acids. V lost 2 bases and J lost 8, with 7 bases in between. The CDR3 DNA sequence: TGTGCCAGCAGTTTACAGGGTCATTCACCCCTCCACTTT. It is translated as CASSLQGHSPLHF.

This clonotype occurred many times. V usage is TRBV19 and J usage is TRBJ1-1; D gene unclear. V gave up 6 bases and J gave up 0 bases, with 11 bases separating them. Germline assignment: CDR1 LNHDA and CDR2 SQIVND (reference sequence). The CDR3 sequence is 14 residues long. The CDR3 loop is CASSLYNMNTEAFF. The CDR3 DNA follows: TGTGCCAGTAGCCTTTATAATATGAACACTGAAGCTTTCTTT.

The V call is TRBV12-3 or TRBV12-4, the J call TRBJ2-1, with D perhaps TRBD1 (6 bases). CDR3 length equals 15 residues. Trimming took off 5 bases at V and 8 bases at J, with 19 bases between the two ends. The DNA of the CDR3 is TGTGCCAGCAGTGTGATACCGGGACACTCCTATGAGCAGTTCTTC. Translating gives CASSVIPGHSYEQFF.

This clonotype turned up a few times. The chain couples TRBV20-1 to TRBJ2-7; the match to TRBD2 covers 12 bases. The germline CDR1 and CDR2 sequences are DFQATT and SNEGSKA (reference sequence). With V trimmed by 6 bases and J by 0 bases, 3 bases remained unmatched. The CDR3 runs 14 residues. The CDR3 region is CSALAGGSSYEQYV. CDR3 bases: TGCAGTGCGCTAGCGGGGGGGAGCTCCTACGAGCAGTACGTC.

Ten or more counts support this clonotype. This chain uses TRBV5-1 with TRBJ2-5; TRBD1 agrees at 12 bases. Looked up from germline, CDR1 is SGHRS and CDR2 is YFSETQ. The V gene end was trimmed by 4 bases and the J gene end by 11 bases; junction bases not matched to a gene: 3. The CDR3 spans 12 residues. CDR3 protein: CASSGDRGPQYF. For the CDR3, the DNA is TGCGCCAGCAGCGGGGACAGGGGGCCTCAGTACTTC.

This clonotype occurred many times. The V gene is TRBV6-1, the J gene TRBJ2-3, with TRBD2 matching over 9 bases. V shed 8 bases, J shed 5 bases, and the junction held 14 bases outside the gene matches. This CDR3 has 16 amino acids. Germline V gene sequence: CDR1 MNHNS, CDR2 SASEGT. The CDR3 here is CASPRSRSSGEDTQYF. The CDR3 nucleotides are TGTGCCAGCCCAAGAAGTAGGTCTAGCGGGGAAGATACGCAGTATTTT.

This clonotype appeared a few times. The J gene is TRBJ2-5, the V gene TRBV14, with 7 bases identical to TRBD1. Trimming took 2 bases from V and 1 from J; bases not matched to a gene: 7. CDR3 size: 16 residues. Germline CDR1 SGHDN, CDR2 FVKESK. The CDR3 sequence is CASSQPGTAFQETQYF. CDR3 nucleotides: TGTGCCAGCAGCCAACCCGGGACAGCTTTCCAAGAGACCCAGTACTTC.

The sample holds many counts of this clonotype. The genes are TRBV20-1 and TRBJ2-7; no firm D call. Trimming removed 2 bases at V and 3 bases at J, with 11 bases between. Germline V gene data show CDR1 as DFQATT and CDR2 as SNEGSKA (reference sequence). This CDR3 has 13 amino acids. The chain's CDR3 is CSARFSGDYEQYF. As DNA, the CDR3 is TGCAGTGCTAGATTCTCCGGTGACTACGAGCAGTACTTC.

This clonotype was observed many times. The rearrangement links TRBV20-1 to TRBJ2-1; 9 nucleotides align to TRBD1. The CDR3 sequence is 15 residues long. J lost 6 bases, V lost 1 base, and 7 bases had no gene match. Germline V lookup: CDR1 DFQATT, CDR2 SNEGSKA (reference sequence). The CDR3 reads CSARAGTGPLNEQFF. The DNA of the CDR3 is TGCAGTGCTAGAGCCGGGACAGGGCCCCTCAATGAGCAGTTCTTC.

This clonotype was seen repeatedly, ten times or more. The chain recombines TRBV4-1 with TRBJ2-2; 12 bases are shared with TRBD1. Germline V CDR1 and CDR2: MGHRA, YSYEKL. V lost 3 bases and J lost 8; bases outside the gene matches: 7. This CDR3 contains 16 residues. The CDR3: CASSHKGTGGGGELFF. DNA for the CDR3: TGCGCCAGCAGCCACAAAGGGACAGGGGGCGGAGGGGAGCTGTTTTTT.